Listed below are T cell receptor beta chains from one sample, sequenced in a study of blood T cell repertoires in COVID-19. Repertoires were generated with immunoSEQ multiplex PCR, while TCRdb's copy carries only in-frame clones and drops some. The table includes approximately 82,000 clones, about 92% detected once. Sequences were obtained from peripheral blood. These receptors all stem from a woman aged 55-75 years with active COVID-19. Both conserved end residues are part of each CDR3. Fields, in order: D gene, V gene, J gene, clone size, CDR3 DNA, CDR3 protein. The D gene is left open where the match is weak. The size field is filled for only some rows; it gives once, few, many or a size class.

>.|TRBV28|TRBJ1-2|once
TGTGCCAGCAGTTTAGACAGAGTATATGGCTACACCTTC
CASSLDRVYGYTF
>.|TRBV14|TRBJ2-7|.
TGTGCCAGCAGCCAAGAAGTAGGGACTCTGCGGACCTACGAGCAGTACTTC
CASSQEVGTLRTYEQYF
>TRBD1|TRBV11-2|TRBJ1-6|.
TGTGCCAGCAGCTTGACCGGGACAGGGGTGAATTCACCCCTCCACTTT
CASSLTGTGVNSPLHF
>.|TRBV29-1|TRBJ2-2|.
TGCAGCGTTGGCCCAGGAGGCACCGGGGAGCTGTTTTTT
CSVGPGGTGELFF
>.|TRBV5-1|TRBJ2-1|.
TGCGCCAGCAGCTTCTCGCGTAGGGGAAATGAGCAGTTCTTC
CASSFSRRGNEQFF
>.|TRBV7-3|TRBJ1-2|.
TGTGCCAGCAGCTTAAGTCAGAACTATGGCTACACCTTC
CASSLSQNYGYTF
>TRBD2|TRBV13|TRBJ2-2|few
TGTGCCAGCAGCTCTACGTCGGGACTAGCTGGCGCCGGGGAGCTGTTTTTT
CASSSTSGLAGAGELFF
>TRBD2|TRBV5-1|TRBJ2-1|.
TGCGCCAGCAGCTCACCCGGGACTAGCGGCTACAATGAGCAGTTCTTC
CASSSPGTSGYNEQFF
>.|TRBV28|TRBJ1-2|.
TGTGCCAGCACTCTGGGGGGGAACGATGGCTACACCTTC
CASTLGGNDGYTF
>TRBD1|TRBV10-3|TRBJ1-4|.
TGTGCCAGTGGGACAGGGCTACCTGAAAAACTGTTTTTT
CASGTGLPEKLFF
>.|TRBV4-1|TRBJ1-1|.
TGCGCCAGCACCTTAGACAGGTCCTCGAACACTGAAGCTTTCTTT
CASTLDRSSNTEAFF
>TRBD1|TRBV18|TRBJ1-4|.
TGTGCCAGCTCAAGACAGGGACCAACTAATGAAAAACTGTTTTTT
CASSRQGPTNEKLFF
>TRBD2|TRBV28|TRBJ2-7|.
TGTGCCAGCAGTTCTTTAGCGGGAGGCCTTCCCTACGAGCAGTACTTC
CASSSLAGGLPYEQYF
>.|TRBV28|TRBJ2-2|.
TGTGCCAGCAGTTTGTCGGTCGCGAACACCGGGGAGCTGTTTTTT
CASSLSVANTGELFF
>.|TRBV2|TRBJ2-5|.
TGTGCCAGCAGCCAGGGACAAGAGACCCAGTACTTC
CASSQGQETQYF
>.|TRBV7-6|TRBJ1-1|.
TGTGCCAGCAGCTTAGGGAGGGAGATGAACACTGAAGCTTTCTTT
CASSLGREMNTEAFF
>TRBD1|TRBV18|TRBJ1-2|.
TGTGCCAGCAGTCGGGACAGACCTAGGGATGGCTACACCTTC
CASSRDRPRDGYTF
>.|TRBV24-1|TRBJ1-5|.
TGTGCCACCAGTGACTCGGAGGCAGGGGCTAGCAATCAGCCCCAGCATTTT
CATSDSEAGASNQPQHF
>TRBD2|TRBV11-2|TRBJ2-5|.
TGTGCCAGCAGCCTCGGGGTAGCGGGAACCCAAGAGACCCAGTACTTC
CASSLGVAGTQETQYF
>.|TRBV28|TRBJ2-4|.
TGTGCCAGCAGTTTGACAGGTGTACTAGCCAAAAACATTCAGTACTTC
CASSLTGVLAKNIQYF
>.|TRBV30|TRBJ2-1|.
TGTGCCTGGAGTGGGGCGAGGAGGGAGCAGTTCTTC
CAWSGARREQFF
>.|TRBV5-4|TRBJ1-1|.
TGTGCCAGCAGCTCAGGGGTACGGGACACTGAAGCTTTCTTT
CASSSGVRDTEAFF
>TRBD1|TRBV30|TRBJ2-2|.
TGTGCCTGGACCCCCGACAGGGCCGGGGAGCTGTTTTTT
CAWTPDRAGELFF
>TRBD1|TRBV5-1|TRBJ1-5|.
TGCGCCAGCAGCTTGGATTACAGGGGGAATCAGCCCCAGCATTTT
CASSLDYRGNQPQHF
>.|TRBV27|TRBJ2-3|once
TGTGCCAGCAGTTTACTAGCTGCAGATACGCAGTATTTT
CASSLLAADTQYF
>.|TRBV2|TRBJ1-6|.
TGTGCCAGCAGAGTGACAGGCGATTCACCCCTCCACTTT
CASRVTGDSPLHF
>TRBD2|TRBV19|TRBJ2-6|.
TGTGCCAGTAATCCTAGCGGGAGAACTGGGGCCAACGTCCTGACTTTC
CASNPSGRTGANVLTF
>.|TRBV5-1|TRBJ2-6|.
TGCGCCAGCAGCGACCCGGACAGGGCCAACGTCCTGACTTTC
CASSDPDRANVLTF
>.|TRBV19|TRBJ1-5|few
TGTGCCAGTAGTATCTTAGGGGGCAATCAGCCCCAGCATTTT
CASSILGGNQPQHF
>.|TRBV18|TRBJ2-6|.
TGTGCCAGCTCACCCAGCTCTGGGGCCAACGTCCTGACTTTC
CASSPSSGANVLTF
>TRBD2|TRBV10-1|TRBJ2-2|.
TGCGCCAGCAGTGGTATAGCGGGAGGCGGGGAGCTGTTTTTT
CASSGIAGGGELFF
>.|TRBV25-1|TRBJ1-4|.
TGTGCCAGCAGTGAATCTGATTTGGGGGGTGAAAAACTGTTTTTT
CASSESDLGGEKLFF
>.|TRBV7-6|TRBJ2-1|.
TGTGCCAGCAGCAGCTCTTCGGCGGGACTCCGTCATGAGCAGTTCTTC
CASSSSSAGLRHEQFF
>.|TRBV19|TRBJ1-3|.
TGTGCCAGTAGTCTCGCCTTTTCTCCCCCCTACTCTGGAAACACCATATATTTT
CASSLAFSPPYSGNTIYF
>TRBD1|TRBV5-8|TRBJ2-1|.
TGTGCCAGCAGCCGCCCCGGGACAGGGTACAATGAGCAGTTCTTC
CASSRPGTGYNEQFF
>TRBD1|TRBV6-5|TRBJ2-7|.
TGTGCCAGCAGTTACCGGGACAGACGCTACGAGCAGTACTTC
CASSYRDRRYEQYF
>.|TRBV28|TRBJ1-1|.
TGTGCCAGCGGTGGGGGGACTGAAGCTTTCTTT
CASGGGTEAFF
>TRBD2|TRBV19|TRBJ2-2|.
TGTGCCAGTAGTGTAGGAAGGTTAGCGGGAGACACCGGGGAGCTGTTTTTT
CASSVGRLAGDTGELFF
>.|TRBV28|TRBJ1-1|.
TGTGCCAGCAGTTCGCCGAGGGCAGCTTCGAACACTGAAGCTTTCTTT
CASSSPRAASNTEAFF
>.|TRBV9|TRBJ1-1|.
TGTGCCAGCAGCGTAGGGGAAGCGGCCGAAGCTTTCTTT
CASSVGEAAEAFF
>TRBD1|TRBV18|TRBJ2-1|.
TGTGCCAGCTCACTCACAGGGGGCGCGGGATCCTACAATGAGCAGTTCTTC
CASSLTGGAGSYNEQFF
>.|TRBV27|TRBJ2-5|.
TGTGCCAGCAGTTTATCTTACCGGTCGATAGAGACCCAGTACTTC
CASSLSYRSIETQYF
>TRBD1|TRBV2|TRBJ1-6|.
TGTGCCAGCAGCGGACAGACAGGGGTCGGTTCACCCCTCCACTTT
CASSGQTGVGSPLHF
>TRBD1|TRBV7-3|TRBJ1-1|.
TGTGCCAGCAGCCCAAGGCTGATGACAGGGACGGACACTGAAGCTTTCTTT
CASSPRLMTGTDTEAFF